The TCR beta chain under discussion was sequenced for a study of CD8+CD57+ T cells in acquired aplastic anemia. Study details: Isolated CD4+ and CD8+ cells, once sorted, yielded DNA averaging roughly 3 ug. General study results and limits: Shared by patients and controls, some 29 CD8+ CDR3s were abundant in patients.

The germline V gene encodes CDR1 LNHDA and CDR2 SQIVND (reference sequence). V lost 6 bases, J lost 6 bases, and 14 bases lay in between. The CDR3 totals 13 residues. About this clonotype: Antigen unknown.

Genomic DNA, the template, was used for profiling of the TCR beta VDJ and CDR3. MiXCR was run by TCRdb on the reads, yielding one entry per CDR3 protein. The table lists more than 95,000 distinct CDR3 sequences, over 30% of them singletons, with over 2% in the top ten. Whoever was chosen for sequencing had shown CD8+CD57+ cell expansion by flow cytometry. The chain joins TRBV19 to TRBJ1-2; the D is unclear. The TCR was taken from a human donor with aplastic anemia. The specimen was sorted CD4+, CD8+, or CD8+CD57+ T cells (not recorded which) from PBMCs. CDR3 amino acids: CASSPGVADGYTF. CDR3 DNA: TGTGCCAGTAGCCCCGGGGTTGCGGATGGCTACACCTTC.